Listed below are T cell receptor beta chains from one sample, sequenced in a study of T cell responses to AZD1222 COVID-19 vaccine. Only in-frame clones appear in the TCRdb table, and some are missing; sequencing was by immunoSEQ multiplex PCR. The sample records fewer than 120,000 clones, about 87% being singletons. This specimen consisted of peripheral blood, obtained 28 days after the second AZD1222 dose. The receptors were sampled from an adult who received the AZD1222 COVID-19 vaccine. Each CDR3 is given with its conserved first and last residue. Fields, in order: V gene, D gene, J gene, clone size, CDR3 protein, CDR3 DNA. The D gene is left open where the match is weak. Clone sizes are given selectively: once, few, many, or a class where the clone is expanded.

V: TRBV5-1
D: TRBD1
J: TRBJ1-2
size: NA
CDR3: CASSLVAGGNYGYTF
DNA: TGCGCCAGCAGCTTGGTGGCAGGGGGCAACTATGGCTACACCTTC

V: TRBV3-1/TRBV3-2
D: NA
J: TRBJ1-2
size: NA
CDR3: CASSQDTLYGYTF
DNA: TGTGCCAGCAGCCAGGACACGCTCTATGGCTACACCTTC

V: TRBV5-1
D: NA
J: TRBJ2-1
size: NA
CDR3: CASSLSYVGLDEQFF
DNA: TGCGCCAGCAGCTTGAGTTATGTGGGATTGGATGAGCAGTTCTTC

V: TRBV12-3/TRBV12-4
D: NA
J: TRBJ2-7
size: NA
CDR3: CASSFGPYEQYF
DNA: TGTGCCAGCAGTTTTGGACCCTACGAGCAGTACTTC

V: TRBV5-5
D: NA
J: TRBJ2-5
size: NA
CDR3: CASSLRRGETQYF
DNA: TGTGCCAGCAGCTTGCGACGTGGGGAGACCCAGTACTTC

V: TRBV18
D: NA
J: TRBJ1-5
size: NA
CDR3: CASSQEGVDQPQHF
DNA: TGTGCCAGCTCACAAGAGGGGGTCGATCAGCCCCAGCATTTT

V: TRBV18
D: NA
J: TRBJ2-2
size: NA
CDR3: CASSLNTNTGELFF
DNA: TGTGCCAGCTCTCTTAATACGAACACCGGGGAGCTGTTTTTT

V: TRBV18
D: TRBD1
J: TRBJ1-4
size: NA
CDR3: CASSPGDRLNEKLFF
DNA: TGTGCCAGCTCACCAGGGGACAGACTTAATGAAAAACTGTTTTTT

V: TRBV5-1
D: TRBD2
J: TRBJ2-3
size: NA
CDR3: CASSSLAGASTDTQYF
DNA: TGCGCCAGCAGCTCTTTAGCGGGGGCTAGCACAGATACGCAGTATTTT

V: TRBV4-1
D: NA
J: TRBJ1-6
size: NA
CDR3: CASSQRDNSPLHF
DNA: TGCGCCAGCAGCCAAAGGGATAATTCACCCCTCCACTTT

V: TRBV29-1
D: NA
J: TRBJ2-7
size: NA
CDR3: CSVRGGTYYEQYF
DNA: TGCAGCGTTCGGGGTGGCACCTACTACGAGCAGTACTTC

V: TRBV15
D: NA
J: TRBJ1-5
size: NA
CDR3: CATSRDMGYNQPQHF
DNA: TGTGCCACCAGCAGAGACATGGGGTACAATCAGCCCCAGCATTTT

V: TRBV28
D: NA
J: TRBJ1-5
size: NA
CDR3: CASRLGGAQKPQHF
DNA: TGTGCCAGCAGGCTGGGTGGAGCACAAAAGCCCCAGCATTTT

V: TRBV15
D: TRBD1
J: TRBJ2-5
size: NA
CDR3: CATSSERKTGVVRTQYF
DNA: TGTGCCACCAGCTCCGAGAGGAAGACAGGGGTGGTCCGGACCCAGTACTTC

V: TRBV21-1
D: NA
J: TRBJ2-1
size: once
CDR3: CASSKRVSGRAFYNEQFF
DNA: TGTGCCAGCAGCAAACGGGTAAGCGGGAGGGCCTTCTACAATGAGCAGTTCTTC

V: TRBV11-2
D: NA
J: TRBJ2-6
size: once
CDR3: CASRRTGANVLTF
DNA: TGTGCGAGTAGGAGGACTGGGGCCAACGTCCTGACTTTC

V: TRBV6-5
D: TRBD1
J: TRBJ2-7
size: NA
CDR3: CASSPGTGGTYEQYF
DNA: TGTGCCAGCAGCCCAGGGACAGGGGGTACCTACGAGCAGTACTTC

V: TRBV28
D: TRBD2
J: TRBJ2-7
size: NA
CDR3: CASKPAASGTYEQYF
DNA: TGTGCCAGCAAGCCGGCGGCTAGCGGGACCTACGAGCAGTACTTC

V: TRBV2
D: NA
J: TRBJ2-1
size: NA
CDR3: CASTLGLYNEQFF
DNA: TGTGCCAGCACCCTAGGACTGTACAATGAGCAGTTCTTC

V: TRBV7-9
D: TRBD2
J: TRBJ2-1
size: NA
CDR3: CASNPSGRDNEQFF
DNA: TGTGCCAGCAACCCTAGCGGGAGAGACAATGAGCAGTTCTTC

V: TRBV4-1
D: NA
J: TRBJ1-2
size: NA
CDR3: CASSRGPYGYTF
DNA: TGCGCCAGCAGCCGCGGGCCCTATGGCTACACCTTC

V: TRBV18
D: TRBD2
J: TRBJ2-2
size: NA
CDR3: CASSPPSAGVLFF
DNA: TGTGCCAGCTCACCACCTTCAGCGGGGGTGCTGTTTTTT

V: TRBV20-1
D: TRBD1
J: TRBJ1-2
size: NA
CDR3: CSARDRGGYTF
DNA: TGCAGTGCTAGGGACAGGGGCGGCTACACCTTC

V: TRBV6-2/TRBV6-3
D: NA
J: TRBJ1-1
size: NA
CDR3: CASSYSGGLNTEAFF
DNA: TGTGCCAGCAGTTACTCGGGGGGGCTCAACACTGAAGCTTTCTTT

V: TRBV27
D: TRBD1
J: TRBJ1-5
size: NA
CDR3: CASSSRQGNQPQHF
DNA: TGTGCCAGCAGTTCCCGACAGGGGAATCAGCCCCAGCATTTT

V: TRBV10-3
D: NA
J: TRBJ1-1
size: NA
CDR3: CAISDRNQGNTEAFF
DNA: TGTGCCATCAGTGACCGAAACCAAGGGAACACTGAAGCTTTCTTT

V: TRBV5-3
D: TRBD2
J: TRBJ2-7
size: NA
CDR3: CARSKNSGTNYEQYF
DNA: TGTGCCAGAAGCAAAAACTCCGGGACTAACTACGAGCAGTACTTC

V: TRBV7-3
D: NA
J: TRBJ1-1
size: NA
CDR3: CASSSGMNTEAFF
DNA: TGTGCCAGCAGCTCCGGTATGAACACTGAAGCTTTCTTT

V: TRBV19
D: NA
J: TRBJ1-2
size: once
CDR3: CASNRDIDGYTF
DNA: TGTGCCTCAAATCGGGACATCGACGGCTACACCTTC

V: TRBV18
D: NA
J: TRBJ1-6
size: NA
CDR3: CASSPRAGASNSPLHF
DNA: TGTGCCAGCTCACCCCGGGCAGGGGCGTCGAATTCACCCCTCCACTTT

V: TRBV6-1
D: NA
J: TRBJ1-3
size: NA
CDR3: CASSEQIYQRNTIYF
DNA: TGTGCCAGCAGTGAACAGATTTACCAGCGAAACACCATATATTTT

V: TRBV28
D: TRBD1
J: TRBJ2-5
size: NA
CDR3: CASSPSGQGQETQYF
DNA: TGTGCCAGCAGTCCCTCGGGACAGGGCCAAGAGACCCAGTACTTC

V: TRBV18
D: NA
J: TRBJ1-5
size: once
CDR3: CASSPQGSNQPQHF
DNA: TGTGCCAGCTCACCGCAGGGAAGCAATCAGCCCCAGCATTTT

V: TRBV2
D: NA
J: TRBJ1-4
size: NA
CDR3: CASRWAGFNEKLFF
DNA: TGTGCCAGCAGGTGGGCGGGTTTTAATGAAAAACTGTTTTTT

V: TRBV4-1
D: TRBD1
J: TRBJ1-2
size: NA
CDR3: CASSHGTGQGGYTF
DNA: TGCGCCAGCAGCCATGGAACGGGACAGGGAGGCTACACCTTC

V: TRBV11-3
D: TRBD2
J: TRBJ2-1
size: NA
CDR3: CASSSRLAGGPNEQFF
DNA: TGTGCCAGCAGCTCCCGACTAGCGGGAGGTCCCAATGAGCAGTTCTTC

V: TRBV11-2
D: NA
J: TRBJ2-7
size: few
CDR3: CASSLGSWDEQYF
DNA: TGTGCCAGCAGCTTAGGGAGTTGGGACGAGCAGTACTTC

V: TRBV6-2/TRBV6-3
D: NA
J: TRBJ2-3
size: NA
CDR3: CASSQGGADTQYF
DNA: TGTGCCAGCAGTCAAGGGGGAGCAGATACGCAGTATTTT

V: TRBV5-5
D: TRBD1
J: TRBJ1-5
size: NA
CDR3: CASSLYTGADQPQHF
DNA: TGTGCCAGCAGCTTGTATACAGGGGCCGATCAGCCCCAGCATTTT

V: TRBV5-8
D: TRBD1
J: TRBJ1-1
size: NA
CDR3: CASSWEGADTEAFF
DNA: TGTGCCAGCAGCTGGGAGGGGGCCGACACTGAAGCTTTCTTT

V: TRBV18
D: NA
J: TRBJ1-2
size: NA
CDR3: CASSSDYGYTF
DNA: TGTGCCAGCTCATCAGACTATGGCTACACCTTC